This TCR beta chain emerged from a study of blood T cell repertoires in COVID-19. The CDR3 is 16 amino acids. CDR1 SNHLY and CDR2 FYNNEI come from the germline V gene. The V gene end was trimmed by 7 bases and the J gene end by 5 bases; junction bases not matched to a gene: 11. Sequenced by immunoSEQ multiplex PCR; TCRdb stores in-frame clones only, minus some. The sample consists of 160,000 or so clones, about 85% of them appearing once. This sequence joins TRBV2 and TRBJ1-1, with TRBD1 identical over 12 bases. Sequenced input: peripheral blood. This receptor was obtained from a man aged 35-49 years with acute or convalescent COVID-19. CDR3 sequence (DNA): TGTGCCAGCAAGGGGACAGGGGGCAAGGGAGGGACTGAAGCTTTCTTT. Amino acid sequence: CASKGTGGKGGTEAFF.